Below, 9 T cell receptor beta chains from the same sample are listed, as sequenced in a study of T cells in Graves' hyperthyroidism and ophthalmopathy. TCR beta CDR3 sequences were amplified from RNA transcripts. During a first-round RT-PCR of the TCR CDR3, the HTBI primer set was used. TCRdb reanalysed the multiplex PCR reads using MiXCR and keeps one entry per CDR3 protein. Counted here are about 560,000 distinct CDR3 sequences, around 15% occurring once; the ten biggest clones make up approximately 18%. The sample comprised blood. The origin of the receptors is a woman under 30 with Graves' hyperthyroidism.

The chain uses TRBV6-2 or TRBV6-3 and TRBJ1-6, with D tentatively TRBD1 (5 bases). The V gene lost 2 bases and the J gene lost 10 bases, with 9 bases spanning the gap. The V gene's germline CDR1 is MNHEY and CDR2 SVGEGT. The CDR3 spans 13 residues. The CDR3 region is CASSYTQGSPLHF. CDR3 in DNA: TGTGCCAGCAGTTACACCCAGGGATCACCCCTCCACTTT.

This clonotype was counted many times. The chain employs TRBV5-1 and TRBJ1-1; 8 positions agree with TRBD1. The germline V gene has CDR1 SGHRS and CDR2 YFSETQ. CDR3 length: 16 residues. The junction had 7 bases not matched to a gene; V was cut back by 1 base and J by 2 bases. The CDR3 spells CASSLTQGGHNTEAFF. The CDR3 DNA follows: TGCGCCAGCAGCTTGACACAGGGGGGGCACAACACTGAAGCTTTCTTT.

This clonotype occurred many times. The chain couples TRBV4-2 to TRBJ2-3; 11 bases are shared with TRBD2. V was pared by 2 bases and J by 2 bases, with 15 bases of the junction left unmatched. This CDR3 region has 20 residues. Germline V gene sequence: CDR1 LGHNA, CDR2 YNFKEQ. The CDR3 sequence: CASSQMRPGTSGISTDTQYF. In nucleotides, the CDR3 is TGTGCCAGCAGCCAAATGAGACCCGGGACTAGCGGTATTTCCACAGATACGCAGTATTTT.

In its sample, this clonotype was seen many times. The chain has TRBV7-2 and TRBJ2-1; tentatively, D is TRBD2 (5 bases). Germline-derived CDR1 and CDR2 are SGHTA and FQGNSA. The CDR3 extends over 14 amino acids. V lost 5 bases to trimming and J lost 7 bases, with 15 bases between them. The CDR3 loop reads CASSPTTGLNEQFF. CDR3 bases: TGTGCCAGCAGCCCGACTACCGGGTTGAATGAGCAGTTCTTC.

The J gene is TRBJ2-7, the V gene TRBV4-1; tentatively, D is TRBD1 or TRBD2 (5 bases each). The germline V gene has CDR1 MGHRA and CDR2 YSYEKL. Trimming cost V 0 bases and J 2 bases, with 8 bases left between them. The CDR3 consists of 14 residues. The DNA of the CDR3 is TGCGCCAGCAGCCAAGAAGAGGGGACCTACGAGCAGTACTTC. It specifies CASSQEEGTYEQYF.

This clonotype was detected only a few times. This chain connects TRBV7-9 to TRBJ1-1, with D unresolved. CDR3 length: 12 amino acids. The V gene's germline CDR1 is SEHNR and CDR2 FQNEAQ (reference sequence). V gave up 2 bases and J gave up 7 bases, with 8 bases separating them. CDR3 nucleotides: TGTGCCAGCAGCTTAAGTAGCCGTGAAGCTTTCTTT. This sequence encodes CASSLSSREAFF.

A note on this clonotype: A read error may explain this, as a much larger clone is one base away. The rearrangement joins TRBV28 to TRBJ2-2; D possibly uses TRBD1 or TRBD2 (5 bases each). Germline CDR1 reads MDHEN; CDR2 reads SYDVKM. The CDR3 is made up of 16 amino acids. The CDR3 nucleotides are TGTACCAGCAGTTTGCCGGGACCGAGGACCACCGGGGAGCTGTTTTTT. Translated: CTSSLPGPRTTGELFF.

Points on this clonotype: This may be a read error: a much more frequent sequence differs by one nucleotide. The chain joins TRBV7-2 to TRBJ2-7; maybe TRBD2 (5 bases). The CDR3 consists of 15 residues. Germline V gene sequence: CDR1 SGHTA, CDR2 FQGNSA. The CDR3 bases are TGTGCCAGCAGCCCATCACCGGGGTGGTCCTACAAGCAGTACTTC. This gives the protein CASSPSPGWSYKQYF.

The CDR3 DNA sequence: TGTGCCAGCAGTCCGGGACAGGGGGGTCCTGAAGCTTTCTTT. Its protein is CASSPGQGGPEAFF. The rearrangement joins TRBV3-1 to TRBJ1-1; 11 nucleotides align to TRBD1. CDR1 is LGHDT and CDR2 is YNNKEL in the germline V gene (reference sequence). This CDR3 has 14 residues. Trimming at V came to 6 bases and at J to 6 bases, leaving 6 bases not matched to a gene.